This passage covers 15 T cell receptor beta chains from one sample sequenced in a study of T cell responses to AZD1222 COVID-19 vaccine. Here immunoSEQ multiplex PCR was the method, and the copy in TCRdb shows in-frame clones only, minus some. The sample has about 97,000 clones; 86% are singletons. The specimen was peripheral blood, collected on day 0 of AZD1222 vaccination. These receptors were obtained from an adult in good health.

This chain connects TRBV4-3 to TRBJ1-2, with D unclear. V was clipped by 3 bases and J by 7 bases, with 15 bases between them. CDR1 is LGHNA and CDR2 is YSLEER in the germline V gene. This CDR3 has 14 amino acids. This CDR3 reads CASSQAYGVGGYTF. The CDR3 nucleotides read TGCGCCAGCAGCCAGGCATACGGGGTAGGTGGCTACACCTTC.

The rearrangement links TRBV7-2 to TRBJ2-1; 7 bases match TRBD1. This CDR3 is built from 15 residues. Germline V CDR1 and CDR2: SGHTA, FQGNSA. J lost 3 bases, V lost 5 bases, and 7 bases had no gene match. DNA for the CDR3: TGTGCCAGCAGCCCGGGTGGGACAGTCTACAATGAGCAGTTCTTC. Residues: CASSPGGTVYNEQFF.

The chain carries TRBV30 and TRBJ1-4; no definite D call. The V end was cut by 4 bases, the J end by 6 bases, with 6 bases between. The CDR3 covers 11 residues. CDR1 is GTSNPN and CDR2 is SVGIG in the germline V gene (reference sequence). CDR3 bases: TGTGCCTGGACCAGTTATGAAAAACTGTTTTTT. It encodes CAWTSYEKLFF. The whole variable domain, filled in from reference TRBV30 and TRBJ1-4, reads SQTIHQWPATLVQPVGSPLSLECTVEGTSNPNLYWYRQAAGRGLQLLFYSVGIGQISSEVPQNLSASRPQDRQFILSSKKLLLSDSGFYLCAWTSYEKLFFGSGTQLSVL.

The chain carries TRBV2 and TRBJ2-2; 7 bases align to TRBD1. Looked up from germline, CDR1 is SNHLY and CDR2 is FYNNEI. V dropped 6 bases and J dropped 6; count of bases not matched to a gene: 7. This CDR3 has 14 amino acids. The CDR3 nucleotides read TGTGCCAGCAGCTTTATCGACAGGGCCGGGGAGCTGTTTTTT. This gives the protein CASSFIDRAGELFF.

The chain employs TRBV6-2 or TRBV6-3 and TRBJ2-7; the D gene could be TRBD1 or TRBD2 (5 bases each). CDR3 length equals 15 residues. Germline assignment: CDR1 MNHEY and CDR2 SVGEGT. Between the trimmed V and J ends, which lost 5 bases and 1 base, there was a span of 15 bases. The CDR3 DNA is TGTGCCAGCAGTGAGGCGTTTGGGGGATCCTACGAGCAGTACTTC. It codes for CASSEAFGGSYEQYF.

J is TRBJ2-7 and V is TRBV28; 7 bases match TRBD2. With 3 bases clipped from V and 2 bases from J, the junction kept 4 bases outside the gene matches. The germline CDR1 and CDR2 sequences are MDHEN and SYDVKM. This CDR3 is built from 14 residues. CDR3 loop: CASSFKRGPYEQYF. The CDR3 bases are TGTGCCAGCAGTTTCAAGCGGGGACCCTACGAGCAGTACTTC.

The V gene is TRBV11-2, the J gene TRBJ2-7; 8 bases are a match to TRBD1. Trimming at V came to 3 bases and at J to 7 bases, leaving 14 bases not matched to a gene. The germline V gene has CDR1 SGHAT and CDR2 FQNNGV. The CDR3 has 16 residues. CDR3: CASSLLKGTGMYEQYF. CDR3 DNA sequence: TGTGCCAGCAGCTTGCTCAAGGGGACAGGAATGTATGAGCAGTACTTC.

V and J are TRBV6-2 or TRBV6-3 and TRBJ1-1, with D perhaps matching TRBD1 (5 bases). CDR1 and CDR2 (germline): MNHEY, SVGEGT. V lost 4 bases and J lost 4, with 16 bases in between. This CDR3 has 15 residues. The CDR3 DNA is TGTGCCAGCAGTTCCCTCCCTACAGGAGTCACTGAAGCTTTCTTT. This translates into CASSSLPTGVTEAFF.

This clone was seen a few times. As DNA, the CDR3 is TGTGCCAGCAGCTTATTCCCATCAACAGGGGCCCAAAATCAGCCCCAGCATTTT. Residues: CASSLFPSTGAQNQPQHF. The chain employs TRBV7-8 and TRBJ1-5; 7 positions agree with TRBD1. The CDR3 loop spans 18 amino acids. Germline V lookup: CDR1 SGHVS, CDR2 FQNEAQ. V shed 2 bases and J 4 bases; nucleotides not matched to a gene: 14.

The rearrangement links TRBV13 to TRBJ1-6; D is ambiguous. The CDR3 runs to 14 residues. Germline V gene sequence: CDR1 PRHDT, CDR2 FYEKMQ (reference sequence). Trimming took 5 bases from V and 0 from J, leaving 5 bases between them. CDR3 bases: TGTGCCAGCAGCCCAGGCTCCTATAATTCACCCCTCCACTTT. It specifies CASSPGSYNSPLHF.

This clone was seen once. The V call is TRBV6-6, the J call TRBJ1-4; D gene unclear. This CDR3 comprises 14 residues. The V gene lost 2 bases and the J gene lost 2 bases, with 6 bases spanning the gap. Germline CDR1 and CDR2: MNHNY and SVGAGI (reference sequence). The CDR3 sequence is CASSYPGTNEKLFF. The CDR3 region has the DNA TGTGCCAGCAGTTACCCGGGGACTAATGAAAAACTGTTTTTT.

The V call is TRBV7-9, the J call TRBJ1-6, with D hard to call. The CDR3 runs 13 residues. V was trimmed by 0 bases and J by 7 bases, leaving 4 bases between them. In germline, CDR1 is SEHNR, CDR2 FQNEAQ (reference sequence). CDR3 loop: CASSLAGNSPLHF. The CDR3 DNA reads TGTGCCAGCAGCTTAGCAGGGAATTCACCCCTCCACTTT.

A single count supports this clone. The DNA of the CDR3 is TGTGCCAGCTCACTATCTGTGAATCAGCCCCAGCATTTT. The encoded protein is CASSLSVNQPQHF. The chain carries TRBV18 and TRBJ1-5; D gene ambiguous. The V gene's germline CDR1 is KGHSH and CDR2 LQKENI. This CDR3 has 13 amino acids. V gave up 4 bases and J gave up 4 bases, with 8 bases separating them. Full variable domain (missing parts from reference TRBV18 and TRBJ1-5): NAGVMQNPRHLVRRRGQEARLRCSPMKGHSHVYWYRQLPEEGLKFMVYLQKENIIDESGMPKERFSAEFPKEGPSILRIQQVVRGDSAAYFCASSLSVNQPQHFGDGTRLSIL.

The rearrangement uses TRBV19 and TRBJ1-4, with D tentatively TRBD1 (5 bases). Trimming removed 5 bases at V and 7 bases at J, with 14 bases between. The length of the CDR3 is 14 residues. The germline V gene encodes CDR1 LNHDA and CDR2 SQIVND (reference sequence). The CDR3 sequence: CASSGRRGREKLFF. CDR3 DNA sequence: TGTGCCAGTAGTGGAAGGAGGGGACGTGAAAAACTGTTTTTT.

The CDR3 DNA sequence: TGTGCCAGCAGCATCCCCCAAGGTTCCAGCTACGAGCAGTACTTC. This gives the protein CASSIPQGSSYEQYF. The chain has TRBV7-3 and TRBJ2-7, with D unclear. The length of the CDR3 is 15 residues. Germline values: CDR1 SGHTA, CDR2 FQGTGA. Trimming removed 5 bases from V and 3 bases from J, with 17 bases in between.